This passage covers 16 T cell receptor beta chains from one sample sequenced in a study of PD-1 blockade in classical Hodgkin lymphoma. Stated time point: newly diagnosed, previously untreated cHL patient sample. Sequencing used immunoSEQ multiplex PCR; TCRdb keeps in-frame clones, though not all of them. The repertoire holds tens of thousands of clones, with 91% as singletons. What was sequenced was peripheral blood mononuclear cells (PBMCs). Every receptor here comes from a human donor with classical Hodgkin lymphoma.

The CDR3, as DNA: TGTGCCAGCAGCTTGGCTGCGGACACCATATATTTT. Encoded protein: CASSLAADTIYF. J is TRBJ1-3 and V is TRBV5-5; D unresolved. Germline CDR1 reads SGHKS; CDR2 reads YYEKEE (reference sequence). V lost 0 bases and J 8 bases, leaving 6 bases between the germline ends. The CDR3 spans 12 residues.

CDR3 amino acids: CASKRDSYSNQPQHF. The CDR3 bases are TGTGCCAGCAAAAGGGACAGCTATAGCAATCAGCCCCAGCATTTT. The chain joins TRBV27 to TRBJ1-5; 7 nucleotides agree with TRBD1. The ends lost 7 bases at V and 0 bases at J; junction bases unmatched: 6. This CDR3 spans 15 amino acids. Germline CDR1 and CDR2: MNHEY and SMNVEV (reference sequence).

The rearrangement uses TRBV4-1 and TRBJ2-3, with D tentatively TRBD2 (5 bases). The CDR3 has 13 amino acids. V was cut by 4 bases and J by 11 bases, with 16 bases left in between. The germline V gene encodes CDR1 MGHRA and CDR2 YSYEKL. CDR3 in amino acids: CASSPDPGVVQYF. CDR3 sequence (DNA): TGCGCCAGCAGCCCCGATCCCGGGGTCGTGCAGTATTTT.

This clone has more than one count but fewer than ten. This sequence joins TRBV9 and TRBJ1-1, with D perhaps TRBD1 (6 bases). CDR3 length: 14 residues. The germline CDR1 and CDR2 sequences are SGDLS and YYNGEE. V was shortened by 0 bases and J by 5 bases, with 11 bases between the two germline ends. CDR3 sequence reads: CASSVAGAGTEAFF. The CDR3 region has the DNA TGTGCCAGCAGCGTAGCGGGGGCAGGTACTGAAGCTTTCTTT.

V usage is TRBV4-1 and J usage is TRBJ2-7; no clear D gene. This CDR3 has 15 amino acids. CDR1 and CDR2 from the germline V gene are MGHRA and YSYEKL. Trimming shortened V by 1 base and J by 4 bases, and 14 bases separated the two germline ends. Here the CDR3 reads CASSQVVQAQYEQYF. CDR3 nucleotides: TGCGCCAGCAGCCAAGTAGTCCAGGCTCAGTACGAGCAGTACTTC.

This clone was found once. The gene calls are TRBV10-3 and TRBJ2-4, with no clear D. Germline V gene lookup returns CDR1 ENHRY and CDR2 SYGVKD. Trimming took off 2 bases at V and 8 bases at J, with 10 bases between the two ends. The CDR3 has 13 amino acids. The CDR3 DNA sequence: TGTGCCATCAGTGAGGGGGTCTGGGACATTCAGTACTTC. Translation gives CAISEGVWDIQYF.

This sequence joins TRBV6-1 and TRBJ1-4; no reliable D call. This CDR3 has 15 residues. V lost 3 bases, J lost 8 bases, and 16 bases lay in between. Germline V CDR1 and CDR2: MNHNS, SASEGT. The CDR3 reads CASSDGSNRSEKLFF. CDR3 sequence (DNA): TGTGCCAGCAGTGATGGGTCCAATCGAAGCGAAAAACTGTTTTTT.

This rearrangement joins TRBV14 to TRBJ1-1, with D hard to call. The CDR3 contains 13 residues. The germline V and J ends were trimmed by 1 base and 4 bases, with 7 bases remaining between them. Germline V CDR1 and CDR2: SGHDN, FVKESK. The CDR3 reads CASSQADFTEAFF. The CDR3 DNA reads TGTGCCAGCAGCCAAGCTGATTTCACTGAAGCTTTCTTT.

The chain is built from TRBV18 and TRBJ1-1, with a weak D call TRBD1 (5 bases). This CDR3 is 13 amino acids long. V lost 3 bases to trimming and J lost 3 bases, with 8 bases between them. The germline V gene encodes CDR1 KGHSH and CDR2 LQKENI. CDR3 amino acids: CASSPGGDTEAFF. The CDR3 nucleotides are TGTGCCAGCTCACCCGGGGGGGACACTGAAGCTTTCTTT. The full variable domain, completed using reference TRBV18 and TRBJ1-1, is NAGVMQNPRHLVRRRGQEARLRCSPMKGHSHVYWYRQLPEEGLKFMVYLQKENIIDESGMPKERFSAEFPKEGPSILRIQQVVRGDSAAYFCASSPGGDTEAFFGQGTRLTVV.

This chain joins TRBV2 and TRBJ1-5; D not certain. The V gene lost 7 bases and the J gene lost 1 base, with 17 bases spanning the gap. The CDR3 extends over 16 amino acids. Germline V CDR1 and CDR2: SNHLY, FYNNEI. CDR3 coding DNA: TGTGCCAGCAAATCCTTGGTCTCCGCGAGCAATCAGCCCCAGCATTTT. It is translated as CASKSLVSASNQPQHF.

A single count supports this clone. The gene calls are TRBV5-6 and TRBJ2-3; a possible D gene is TRBD1 (6 bases). There are 16 residues in the CDR3. In germline, CDR1 is SGHDT, CDR2 YYEEEE. Deletions cut 1 base from V and 2 bases from J, with 14 bases between. CDR3 in amino acids: CASSLSGTLDTDTQYF. The CDR3 nucleotides are TGTGCCAGCAGCTTGTCCGGGACACTAGACACAGATACGCAGTATTTT.

The V call is TRBV14, the J call TRBJ2-7; perhaps TRBD2 as D (6 bases). CDR3 length equals 15 residues. From germline, CDR1 is SGHDN and CDR2 FVKESK. Trimming took 1 base from V and 6 from J, leaving 16 bases between them. The CDR3 region has the DNA TGTGCCAGCAGCCAAGCTGGGACTCCCCCTCGCGAGCAGTACTTC. Residues: CASSQAGTPPREQYF.

Concerning this clone: Other DNA sequences in this specimen translate into the identical CDR3. The V call is TRBV5-1, the J call TRBJ2-1, with D maybe TRBD2 (5 bases). Per germline, CDR1 SGHRS and CDR2 YFSETQ. This CDR3 spans 15 amino acids. V was clipped by 1 base and J by 0 bases, with 8 bases between them. CDR3 in DNA: TGCGCCAGCAGCTTGACGGGAAGCTCCTACAATGAGCAGTTCTTC. Translating it yields CASSLTGSSYNEQFF.

The DNA for the CDR3 is TGTGCCAGCAGACGAGGGACAGGGGGAAGGACTGAAGCTTTCTTT. This sequence encodes CASRRGTGGRTEAFF. The chain uses TRBV6-5 and TRBJ1-1, with TRBD1 matching 11 bases. The CDR3 has 15 residues. The V gene's germline CDR1 is MNHEY and CDR2 SVGAGI. Losses at the gene ends were 6 bases for V and 5 bases for J; bases not matched to a gene: 8.

V and J are TRBV4-2 and TRBJ1-2; unclear D gene. Germline loops: CDR1 LGHNA, CDR2 YNFKEQ. Trimming cost V 0 bases and J 4 bases, with 12 bases left between them. This CDR3 spans 15 amino acids. The CDR3 DNA sequence: TGTGCCAGCAGCCAAGATGGTCCGGGTGCCTATGGCTACACCTTC. It specifies CASSQDGPGAYGYTF.

V is TRBV7-8 and J is TRBJ2-7, with TRBD2 identical over 7 bases. The CDR3 is 14 amino acids. From germline, CDR1 is SGHVS and CDR2 FQNEAQ. The V gene end was trimmed by 1 base and the J gene end by 5 bases; junction bases not matched to a gene: 5. The CDR3 coding sequence is TGTGCCAGCAGCTTAGGGCGGGAGTCGGACGAGCAGTACTTC. Translated: CASSLGRESDEQYF.